The rows below give T cell receptor beta chains drawn from one sample of a study of a mutant IDH1 vaccine in newly diagnosed glioma. Which antigens these TCRs recognize remains unknown. TCRdb's table, derived via immunoSEQ multiplex PCR, lists solely in-frame clones and lacks some. The repertoire holds 50,000 to 70,000 clones, with roughly 90% as singletons. Sequencing used PBMCs, obtained from a glioma patient whose treatment included an IDH1 peptide vaccine. The receptors shown here come from a man aged 40-50 years with glioma. Both conserved end residues are part of each CDR3. The D gene is left open where the match is weak. For some rows the clone size is stated as once, few or many, or as a class when expanded; others skip it.

v_call: TRBV7-9
d_call: TRBD1
j_call: TRBJ1-2
clone_size: -
cdr3_nt: TGTGCCAGCAGCTTAGGTGGACAGGGGGAGATTTACTATGGCTACACCTTC
cdr3_aa: CASSLGGQGEIYYGYTF

v_call: TRBV28
d_call: -
j_call: TRBJ2-7
clone_size: -
cdr3_nt: TGTGCCAGCCGCGAGGGGGGCTACGAGCAGTACTTC
cdr3_aa: CASREGGYEQYF

v_call: TRBV7-9
d_call: -
j_call: TRBJ2-1
clone_size: -
cdr3_nt: TGTGCCAGCAGCTTAGTTTCAGGGGGGGAGTTCTTC
cdr3_aa: CASSLVSGGEFF

v_call: TRBV18
d_call: -
j_call: TRBJ1-1
clone_size: once
cdr3_nt: TGTGCCAGCTCACCAAGCGGGGACACTGAAGCTTTCTTT
cdr3_aa: CASSPSGDTEAFF

v_call: TRBV27
d_call: TRBD2
j_call: TRBJ2-5
clone_size: -
cdr3_nt: TGTGCCAGCAGTTTGACTAGCGGGAGTGAGGAGACCCAGTACTTC
cdr3_aa: CASSLTSGSEETQYF

v_call: TRBV10-1
d_call: TRBD1
j_call: TRBJ2-6
clone_size: -
cdr3_nt: TGCGCCAGCACCCCATATTATCCGGGACAGGCCCGCTCTGGGGCCAACGTCCTGACTTTC
cdr3_aa: CASTPYYPGQARSGANVLTF

v_call: TRBV27
d_call: -
j_call: TRBJ2-7
clone_size: -
cdr3_nt: TGTGCCAGCAGTTTGGGGGGAGGCTACGAGCAGTACTTC
cdr3_aa: CASSLGGGYEQYF

v_call: TRBV10-3
d_call: TRBD2
j_call: TRBJ2-7
clone_size: -
cdr3_nt: TGTGCCATCAGGGATACTAGCGGGAGTAGTAACGAGCAGTACTTC
cdr3_aa: CAIRDTSGSSNEQYF

v_call: TRBV25-1
d_call: TRBD2
j_call: TRBJ2-1
clone_size: -
cdr3_nt: TGTGCCAGCAGGGCTAGCGGGAGGACCTACAATGAGCAGTTCTTC
cdr3_aa: CASRASGRTYNEQFF

v_call: TRBV7-9
d_call: -
j_call: TRBJ2-6
clone_size: -
cdr3_nt: TGTGCCAGCAGCTTGGGCGGGGCTGGGGCCAACGTCCTGACTTTC
cdr3_aa: CASSLGGAGANVLTF

v_call: TRBV6-6
d_call: -
j_call: TRBJ2-1
clone_size: -
cdr3_nt: TGTGCCAGCAGCAGACAAACCAATGAGCAGTTCTTC
cdr3_aa: CASSRQTNEQFF

v_call: TRBV15
d_call: -
j_call: TRBJ2-7
clone_size: -
cdr3_nt: TGTGCCACCAGCAGGACCCCTGGGGAGCAGTACTTC
cdr3_aa: CATSRTPGEQYF

v_call: TRBV27
d_call: -
j_call: TRBJ2-7
clone_size: -
cdr3_nt: TGTGCCAGCAGTTCAAGGAACTCCGGGACCACGGCCGAGGAGCAGTACTTC
cdr3_aa: CASSSRNSGTTAEEQYF

v_call: TRBV9
d_call: TRBD2
j_call: TRBJ2-5
clone_size: -
cdr3_nt: TGTGCCAGCAGCTTTCGACTAGCGGGGTTAGAGACCCAGTACTTC
cdr3_aa: CASSFRLAGLETQYF

v_call: TRBV7-2
d_call: -
j_call: TRBJ2-3
clone_size: -
cdr3_nt: TGTGCCAGCACCAGGAACACAGATACGCAGTATTTT
cdr3_aa: CASTRNTDTQYF

v_call: TRBV5-1
d_call: TRBD2
j_call: TRBJ2-3
clone_size: few
cdr3_nt: TGCGCCAGCAGGTTAGCGGGAGGACCAGATACGCAGTATTTT
cdr3_aa: CASRLAGGPDTQYF

v_call: TRBV7-8
d_call: TRBD2
j_call: TRBJ2-2
clone_size: -
cdr3_nt: TGTGCCAGCAGCGCCGGGACTAGCGGAACCACCGGGGAGCTGTTTTTT
cdr3_aa: CASSAGTSGTTGELFF

v_call: TRBV10-3
d_call: TRBD1
j_call: TRBJ1-5
clone_size: -
cdr3_nt: TGTGCCATCAGTGAAGGGACAGGGGATTTGATAGGGCAGCCCCAGCATTTT
cdr3_aa: CAISEGTGDLIGQPQHF

v_call: TRBV5-1
d_call: TRBD2
j_call: TRBJ2-7
clone_size: -
cdr3_nt: TGCGCCAGCAGCTTGGAAGGGACTAGCTACGAGCAGTACTTC
cdr3_aa: CASSLEGTSYEQYF

v_call: TRBV4-3
d_call: TRBD1
j_call: TRBJ2-3
clone_size: -
cdr3_nt: TGCGCCAGCGCGATCGGACAGGGAACAGATACGCAGTATTTT
cdr3_aa: CASAIGQGTDTQYF

v_call: TRBV7-9
d_call: -
j_call: TRBJ1-4
clone_size: -
cdr3_nt: TGTGCCAGCAGCTTAATGGGGCTGGGAGAAAAACTGTTTTTT
cdr3_aa: CASSLMGLGEKLFF

v_call: TRBV7-9
d_call: -
j_call: TRBJ1-5
clone_size: once
cdr3_nt: TGTGCCAGCAGCTTAGAAGGCCCTAGGAATCAGCCCCAGCATTTT
cdr3_aa: CASSLEGPRNQPQHF

v_call: TRBV7-2
d_call: -
j_call: TRBJ2-7
clone_size: -
cdr3_nt: TGTGCCAGCATCCCGGACTACCCTAAAGGCGAGCAGTACTTC
cdr3_aa: CASIPDYPKGEQYF

v_call: TRBV4-1
d_call: -
j_call: TRBJ2-7
clone_size: -
cdr3_nt: TGCGCCAGCAGCCAAGATCTACAGGGCTACGAGCAGTACTTC
cdr3_aa: CASSQDLQGYEQYF

v_call: TRBV7-2
d_call: -
j_call: TRBJ2-3
clone_size: -
cdr3_nt: TGTGCCAGCAGCCGGCTGGTGGGGGATACGCAGTATTTT
cdr3_aa: CASSRLVGDTQYF

v_call: TRBV7-9
d_call: -
j_call: TRBJ1-1
clone_size: few
cdr3_nt: TGTGCCAGCAGCTTGCAGGGGCCAACTGAAGCTTTCTTT
cdr3_aa: CASSLQGPTEAFF

v_call: TRBV19
d_call: -
j_call: TRBJ2-1
clone_size: -
cdr3_nt: TGTGCCAGTAGTGGTGGTGCGGGGGCAGTAAACAATGAGCAGTTCTTC
cdr3_aa: CASSGGAGAVNNEQFF

v_call: TRBV30
d_call: TRBD1
j_call: TRBJ2-1
clone_size: -
cdr3_nt: TGTGCCTGTCCCGGGACAGGGGGATTCTTC
cdr3_aa: CACPGTGGFF

v_call: TRBV5-1
d_call: -
j_call: TRBJ2-7
clone_size: -
cdr3_nt: TGCGCCAGCAGCTTGGCCTCTTGGGGCTCCTACGAGCAGTACTTC
cdr3_aa: CASSLASWGSYEQYF

v_call: TRBV7-9
d_call: -
j_call: TRBJ1-3
clone_size: -
cdr3_nt: TGTGCCAGCAGGTTCCGAGACAGGCTCTCTGGAAACACCATATATTTT
cdr3_aa: CASRFRDRLSGNTIYF

v_call: TRBV15
d_call: -
j_call: TRBJ1-1
clone_size: -
cdr3_nt: TGTGCCACCAGCAGAGGAGATGGACCCGAAGCTTTCTTT
cdr3_aa: CATSRGDGPEAFF

v_call: TRBV9
d_call: -
j_call: TRBJ2-5
clone_size: once
cdr3_nt: TGTGCCAGCAGCGTAGGGTGGAGGGCGCTGGAGACCCAGTACTTC
cdr3_aa: CASSVGWRALETQYF

v_call: TRBV27
d_call: -
j_call: TRBJ1-2
clone_size: -
cdr3_nt: TGTGCCAGCAGTCCCGATTCGAGGGGTTATGGCTACACCTTC
cdr3_aa: CASSPDSRGYGYTF

v_call: TRBV18
d_call: -
j_call: TRBJ2-3
clone_size: -
cdr3_nt: TGTGCCAGCTCACCGTGGGGCGAAGATACGCAGTATTTT
cdr3_aa: CASSPWGEDTQYF

v_call: TRBV29-1
d_call: TRBD2
j_call: TRBJ2-3
clone_size: -
cdr3_nt: TGCAGCGCCAGGCCCGGGACTACCACAGATACGCAGTATTTT
cdr3_aa: CSARPGTTTDTQYF

v_call: TRBV28
d_call: -
j_call: TRBJ1-2
clone_size: -
cdr3_nt: TGTGCCAGCGGTATCAACTATGGCTACACCTTC
cdr3_aa: CASGINYGYTF

v_call: TRBV18
d_call: -
j_call: TRBJ2-4
clone_size: few
cdr3_nt: TGTGCCAGCTCACCTGAAAACATTCAGTACTTC
cdr3_aa: CASSPENIQYF

v_call: TRBV28
d_call: -
j_call: TRBJ1-5
clone_size: -
cdr3_nt: TGTGCCAGCAGTCCCTCGGGGTACAATCAGCCCCAGCATTTT
cdr3_aa: CASSPSGYNQPQHF

v_call: TRBV6-5
d_call: -
j_call: TRBJ2-6
clone_size: -
cdr3_nt: TGTGCCAGCAGTTCAGGGAGCGGTTCTGGGGCCAACGTCCTGACTTTC
cdr3_aa: CASSSGSGSGANVLTF

v_call: TRBV7-9
d_call: -
j_call: TRBJ2-2
clone_size: -
cdr3_nt: TGTGCCAGCAGCCGGGGGAACACCGGGGAGCTGTTTTTT
cdr3_aa: CASSRGNTGELFF

v_call: TRBV5-6
d_call: TRBD2
j_call: TRBJ2-7
clone_size: -
cdr3_nt: TGTGCCAGCAGCTCTCCGGGACTAGCGGGAAACGAGCAGTACTTC
cdr3_aa: CASSSPGLAGNEQYF

v_call: TRBV11-2
d_call: -
j_call: TRBJ2-7
clone_size: -
cdr3_nt: TGTGCCAGCAGCCCATCTAGTCTCACAGGGCAGGACTCCTACGAGCAGTACTTC
cdr3_aa: CASSPSSLTGQDSYEQYF

v_call: TRBV11-2
d_call: -
j_call: TRBJ1-1
clone_size: -
cdr3_nt: TGTGCCAGCAGCTTAGTTACGGTTAACACTGAAGCTTTCTTT
cdr3_aa: CASSLVTVNTEAFF

v_call: TRBV7-9
d_call: TRBD1
j_call: TRBJ1-1
clone_size: -
cdr3_nt: TGTGCCAGCAGCTTAGCGACAGGGACTGAAGCTTTCTTT
cdr3_aa: CASSLATGTEAFF

v_call: TRBV18
d_call: -
j_call: TRBJ1-2
clone_size: -
cdr3_nt: TGTGCCAGCTCACCAGGTCCAGGGGTTACCTATGGCTACACCTTC
cdr3_aa: CASSPGPGVTYGYTF

v_call: TRBV27
d_call: -
j_call: TRBJ2-6
clone_size: -
cdr3_nt: TGTGCCAGCAGTCCGACGGGTATTGGGGCCAACGTCCTGACTTTC
cdr3_aa: CASSPTGIGANVLTF

v_call: TRBV7-7
d_call: -
j_call: TRBJ2-2
clone_size: -
cdr3_nt: TGTGCCAGCAAAATGGACCCCAACACCGGGGAGCTGTTTTTT
cdr3_aa: CASKMDPNTGELFF

v_call: TRBV5-1
d_call: -
j_call: TRBJ2-5
clone_size: -
cdr3_nt: TGCGCCAGCAGCTTACAGATGCAACAACAAGAGACCCAGTACTTC
cdr3_aa: CASSLQMQQQETQYF

v_call: TRBV7-2
d_call: -
j_call: TRBJ2-2
clone_size: -
cdr3_nt: TGTGCCAGCAGCTTAGCTGGTTGGGGCGGGGAGCTGTTTTTT
cdr3_aa: CASSLAGWGGELFF

v_call: TRBV4-3
d_call: -
j_call: TRBJ2-3
clone_size: -
cdr3_nt: TGCGCCAGCAGCCAAGCCCCCCAGGGACCCCGGCCCGAAGATACGCAGTATTTT
cdr3_aa: CASSQAPQGPRPEDTQYF

v_call: TRBV5-4
d_call: TRBD2
j_call: TRBJ2-5
clone_size: -
cdr3_nt: TGTGCCAGCAGCTTCCGGCTAGCGGGAGGGAGGAAAGAGACCCAGTACTTC
cdr3_aa: CASSFRLAGGRKETQYF

v_call: TRBV11-2
d_call: -
j_call: TRBJ2-5
clone_size: -
cdr3_nt: TGTGCCAGCAGCTTAACTACGAAGACCCAGTACTTC
cdr3_aa: CASSLTTKTQYF

v_call: TRBV27
d_call: -
j_call: TRBJ2-2
clone_size: -
cdr3_nt: TGTGCCAGCAGTTTGCAAACCGGGGAGCTGTTTTTT
cdr3_aa: CASSLQTGELFF

v_call: TRBV5-5
d_call: TRBD1
j_call: TRBJ2-5
clone_size: -
cdr3_nt: TGTGCCAGCAGCCCACCGACAGGGATCCAAGAGACCCAGTACTTC
cdr3_aa: CASSPPTGIQETQYF

v_call: TRBV28
d_call: TRBD1
j_call: TRBJ1-2
clone_size: once
cdr3_nt: TGTGCCAGCAGCCCAGGGGGGATTAACTATGGCTACACCTTC
cdr3_aa: CASSPGGINYGYTF

v_call: TRBV5-1
d_call: TRBD1
j_call: TRBJ1-2
clone_size: -
cdr3_nt: TGCGCCAGCAGCGGAGGACAGGGCAATTTGGGCTACACCTTC
cdr3_aa: CASSGGQGNLGYTF

v_call: TRBV5-1
d_call: TRBD1
j_call: TRBJ2-7
clone_size: once
cdr3_nt: TGCGCCAGCGGGTTAACAGGGGGCAACTACGAGCAGTACTTC
cdr3_aa: CASGLTGGNYEQYF

v_call: TRBV7-2
d_call: -
j_call: TRBJ1-5
clone_size: once
cdr3_nt: TGTGCCAGCAGCTTAGTATCCGGGGACGGGCAGCCCCAGCATTTT
cdr3_aa: CASSLVSGDGQPQHF

v_call: TRBV2
d_call: -
j_call: TRBJ2-7
clone_size: -
cdr3_nt: TGTGCCAGCAGGACAACTACCTACGAGCAGTACTTC
cdr3_aa: CASRTTTYEQYF